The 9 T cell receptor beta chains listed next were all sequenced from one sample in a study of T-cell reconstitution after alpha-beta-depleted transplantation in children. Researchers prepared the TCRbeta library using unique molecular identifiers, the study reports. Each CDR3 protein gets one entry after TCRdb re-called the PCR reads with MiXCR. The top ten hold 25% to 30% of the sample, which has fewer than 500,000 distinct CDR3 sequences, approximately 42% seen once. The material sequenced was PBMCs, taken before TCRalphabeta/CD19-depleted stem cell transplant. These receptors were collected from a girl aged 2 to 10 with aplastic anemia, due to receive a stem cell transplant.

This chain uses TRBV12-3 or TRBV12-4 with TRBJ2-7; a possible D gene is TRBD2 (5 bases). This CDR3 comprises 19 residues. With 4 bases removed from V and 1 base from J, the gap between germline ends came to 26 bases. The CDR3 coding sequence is TGTGCCAGCAGTTCAGAGGGTATGGGCGGCCCGAAGGGTTCCTACGAGCAGTACTTC. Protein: CASSSEGMGGPKGSYEQYF.

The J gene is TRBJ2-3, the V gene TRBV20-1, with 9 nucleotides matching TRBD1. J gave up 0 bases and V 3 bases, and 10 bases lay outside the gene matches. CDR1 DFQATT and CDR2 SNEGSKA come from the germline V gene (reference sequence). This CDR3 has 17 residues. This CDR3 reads CSASEPGQGMSTDTQYF. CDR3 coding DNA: TGCAGTGCTAGTGAACCGGGACAGGGAATGAGCACAGATACGCAGTATTTT.

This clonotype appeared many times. The CDR3 sequence: CASSSRTSGRYNEQFF. The CDR3 coding sequence is TGTGCCAGCAGTTCACGGACTAGCGGGAGGTACAATGAGCAGTTCTTC. This chain uses TRBV12-3 or TRBV12-4 with TRBJ2-1, with 14 nucleotides matching TRBD2. Germline trimming cut 4 bases from V and 4 bases from J; bases unmatched to any gene: 3. CDR3 length equals 16 residues.

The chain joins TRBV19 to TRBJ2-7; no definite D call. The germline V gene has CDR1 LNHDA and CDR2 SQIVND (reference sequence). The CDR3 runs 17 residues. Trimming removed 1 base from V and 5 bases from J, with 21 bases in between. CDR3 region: CASSIAPGRVGWDEQYF. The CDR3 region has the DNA TGTGCCAGTAGTATAGCCCCCGGAAGAGTGGGGTGGGACGAGCAGTACTTC.

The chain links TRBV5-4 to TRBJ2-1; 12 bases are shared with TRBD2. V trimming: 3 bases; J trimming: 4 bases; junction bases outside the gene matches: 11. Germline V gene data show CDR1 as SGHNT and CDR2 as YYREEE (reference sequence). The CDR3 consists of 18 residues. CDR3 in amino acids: CASSSRSTSGRLYNEQFF. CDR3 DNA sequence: TGTGCCAGCAGCTCCCGATCTACTAGCGGGAGGTTATACAATGAGCAGTTCTTC.

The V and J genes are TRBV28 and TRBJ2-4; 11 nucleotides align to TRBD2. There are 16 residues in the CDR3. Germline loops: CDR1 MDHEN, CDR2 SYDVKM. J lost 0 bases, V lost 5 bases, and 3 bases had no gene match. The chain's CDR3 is CASSPGLAGAKNIQYF. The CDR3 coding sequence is TGTGCCAGCAGTCCAGGACTAGCGGGAGCCAAAAACATTCAGTACTTC. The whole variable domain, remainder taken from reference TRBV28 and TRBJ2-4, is DVKVTQSSRYLVKRTGEKVFLECVQDMDHENMFWYRQDPGLGLRLIYFSYDVKMKEKGDIPEGYSVSREKKERFSLILESASTNQTSMYLCASSPGLAGAKNIQYFGAGTRLSVL.

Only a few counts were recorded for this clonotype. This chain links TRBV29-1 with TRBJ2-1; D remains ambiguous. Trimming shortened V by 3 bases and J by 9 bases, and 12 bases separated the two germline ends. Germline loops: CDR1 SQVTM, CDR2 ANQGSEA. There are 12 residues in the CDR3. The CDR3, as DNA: TGCAGCGTTGACACCCTATCGGGTGAGCAGTTCTTC. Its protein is CSVDTLSGEQFF.

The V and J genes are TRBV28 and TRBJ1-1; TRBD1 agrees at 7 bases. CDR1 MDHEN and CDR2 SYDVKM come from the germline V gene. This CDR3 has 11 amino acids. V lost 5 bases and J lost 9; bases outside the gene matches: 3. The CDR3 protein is CASSDRDQAFF. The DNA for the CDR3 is TGTGCCAGCAGTGACAGGGACCAAGCTTTCTTT.

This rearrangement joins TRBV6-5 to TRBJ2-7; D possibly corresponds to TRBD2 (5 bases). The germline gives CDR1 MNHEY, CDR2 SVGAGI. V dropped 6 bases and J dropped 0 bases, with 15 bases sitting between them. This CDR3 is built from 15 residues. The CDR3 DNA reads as TGTGCCAGCAGGTCTCCGGGAAGGAGCTCCTACGAGCAGTACTTC. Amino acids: CASRSPGRSSYEQYF.